These 9 T cell receptor beta chains were sequenced from one sample in a study of T cell responses to AZD1222 COVID-19 vaccine. Some clones are missing from TCRdb's copy, which holds only in-frame ones; the method was immunoSEQ multiplex PCR. The data contain 150,000 or so clones, 85% to 95% of them singletons. Sequenced here: peripheral blood, sampled on day 0 of AZD1222 vaccination. The receptors derive from an adult in good health.

The rearrangement links TRBV7-2 to TRBJ2-7, with 10 nucleotides matching TRBD2. The CDR3 has 13 amino acids. The V segment lost 9 bases and the J segment 6 bases; nucleotides outside the gene matches: 8. The germline V gene has CDR1 SGHTA and CDR2 FQGNSA. Here the CDR3 reads CASTPGLASEQYF. In DNA, the CDR3 is TGTGCCAGTACACCGGGACTAGCGTCCGAGCAGTACTTC.

V gene TRBV3-1 (or the pseudogene TRBV3-2) combines with J gene TRBJ2-7, with D possibly matching TRBD2 (7 bases). This CDR3 comprises 22 residues. Per germline, CDR1 LGHDT and CDR2 YNNKEL (reference sequence). The ends were cut back, 0 bases at V and 3 bases at J, with 33 bases in the middle. In nucleotides, the CDR3 is TGTGCCAGCAGCCAAGAGAGTTGTGCGGGGGCCGAAGGGGTCTTTGAGGGCTACGAGCAGTACTTC. Translation: CASSQESCAGAEGVFEGYEQYF.

This clone was found once. The chain recombines TRBV28 with TRBJ1-1; D unclear. Germline CDR1 MDHEN, CDR2 SYDVKM. V lost 8 bases and J 2 bases, leaving 12 bases between the germline ends. This CDR3 is built from 13 residues. The CDR3 coding sequence is TGTGCCAGCTTTGGAGAGCTAAACACTGAAGCTTTCTTT. It is translated as CASFGELNTEAFF.

The rearrangement joins TRBV6-5 to TRBJ2-3; the match to TRBD2 covers 7 bases. The CDR3 consists of 13 residues. Trimming cost V 10 bases and J 5 bases; bases outside gene matches: 9. In germline, CDR1 is MNHEY, CDR2 SVGAGI. The CDR3: CATQHGGKDTQYF. The CDR3 region has the DNA TGTGCCACCCAACACGGGGGGAAAGATACGCAGTATTTT.

For the CDR3, the DNA is TGTGCCAGCAGCTTACCCTGGACAGGAGTAGGCGAGCAGTACTTC. Its protein is CASSLPWTGVGEQYF. This chain uses TRBV7-9 with TRBJ2-7; 7 nucleotides align to TRBD1. The germline V gene has CDR1 SEHNR and CDR2 FQNEAQ (reference sequence). Unmatched junction bases numbered 10, after V lost 2 bases and J lost 6 bases. The CDR3 contains 15 residues.

This rearrangement joins TRBV10-3 to TRBJ2-7, with D maybe TRBD2 (6 bases). Trimming shortened V by 2 bases and J by 4 bases, and 12 bases separated the two germline ends. This CDR3 is 14 amino acids long. Germline V lookup: CDR1 ENHRY, CDR2 SYGVKD. The CDR3 sequence is CAISEPVRGYEQYF. CDR3 coding DNA: TGTGCCATCAGTGAGCCTGTCCGGGGGTACGAGCAGTACTTC.

CDR3 amino acids: CASSSDRREQFF. The CDR3 DNA follows: TGTGCCAGCAGCTCCGACAGGAGGGAGCAGTTCTTC. This chain connects TRBV7-3 to TRBJ2-1; D might be TRBD1 (6 bases). CDR1 is SGHTA and CDR2 is FQGTGA in the germline V gene. V was clipped by 4 bases and J by 10 bases, with 11 bases between them. This CDR3 comprises 12 residues. The variable domain in full, completed from reference TRBV7-3 and TRBJ2-1, reads GAGVSQTPSNKVTEKGKYVELRCDPISGHTALYWYRQSLGQGPEFLIYFQGTGAADDSGLPNDRFFAVRPEGSVSTLKIQRTERGDSAVYLCASSSDRREQFFGPGTRLTVL.

The genes are TRBV28 and TRBJ1-5; no clear D. This CDR3 region has 15 residues. In germline, CDR1 is MDHEN, CDR2 SYDVKM. The ends were cut back, 3 bases at V and 0 bases at J, with 9 bases in the middle. CDR3 nucleotides: TGTGCCAGCAGTTTCCGCAGTTATAGCAATCAGCCCCAGCATTTT. Translating it yields CASSFRSYSNQPQHF.

The V gene is TRBV29-1, the J gene TRBJ1-1; maybe TRBD1 (5 bases). This CDR3 has 14 amino acids. Per the germline V gene, CDR1 is SQVTM and CDR2 is ANQGSEA. Deletions cut 6 bases from V and 5 bases from J, with 19 bases between. The CDR3 is CSVSQPARGTEAFF. CDR3 sequence (DNA): TGCAGCGTCTCCCAGCCCGCGCGGGGGACTGAAGCTTTCTTT.